This T cell receptor (beta chain) was identified in a study of blood T cell repertoires in COVID-19 (dated by TCRdb to about 2020). About the study as a whole: Collaborator samples came from the United States, Italy and Spain and covered acute and convalescent phases of COVID-19. Where available, HLA class I and class II types were obtained from metadata supplied by the sample provider rather than from assay-based typing. The repertoires were made available in a free public database intended to serve as a resource for research on the immune response to SARS-CoV-2. Samples were obtained from the ongoing ImmuneRACE study (first 160 participants) and from about 1,300 subjects provided by 6 global collaborators. The prospective study material was composed of cDNA or gDNA derived from T cells, B-cell-depleted T cells, or PBMCs. A de-identified subject ID, COVID-19 status, age in years and sex were almost always included in the sample metadata. Deeply sampled blood TCRbeta repertoires from subjects exposed to, actively infected with, or recovered from COVID-19 were included in the dataset.

There are 13 amino acids in the CDR3, from cysteine to phenylalanine inclusive. Solely the CDR3 DNA is kept, with 39 bases framed from the first base. A distance of 16 bases separates the germline ends of V and J, which lose 8 bases and 8 bases respectively. Looking up the germline V gene yields CDR1 ENHRY and CDR2 SYGVKD. Participants in the prospective study were enrolled through a virtual design, were aged about 18 to 90 years, and lived in 24 United States geographic areas. To assign participants to cohorts, the prospective study relied on clinical history that participants themselves reported in a screening survey and a study questionnaire. Exposed participants had been in contact with someone with a PCR-confirmed or clinician-diagnosed COVID-19 case within 2 weeks of study entry. In the prospective study, whole blood, serum and a nasopharyngeal or oropharyngeal swab were collected from each participant by mobile phlebotomists. Additional blood draws and questionnaires over an approximately two-month period could optionally be provided by prospective study participants. Before DNA extraction, prospective study blood samples were shipped either frozen or at room temperature.

Study-wide conclusions, independent of this receptor: The quantity of clinical and demographic metadata differed by source and by participant and was supplied without curation.

In the case of this clone: It lacks a known antigen. No quality values exist for individual bases; no much larger clone is one base distant.

The immunoSEQ Assay, a bias-controlled multiplex PCR, was used to amplify TCRbeta CDR3 regions from genomic DNA. Processing in the source paper ran as follows. The number of nucleated cells in each sample was estimated by amplification of reference gene primers within the assay. Sequence reads were collapsed and filtered to measure the absolute abundance of every unique TCRbeta CDR3 rearrangement. For each sample, productive Simpson clonality was calculated as the square root of Simpson's diversity index over productive rearrangements. This is the immuneACCESS table as TCRdb keeps it, with only in-frame sequences that have V and J called. A part of the clones is gone; compared with another copy, unresolved V genes explain less than half, and the rest is unexplained. V and J calls and clone size are given by that table; D and trimming were obtained from the DNA. This sample holds about 370,000 clones; approximately 90% were observed only once. The ten largest clones take up roughly 0.9% of the sample.

The chain was built from TRBV10-3 and TRBJ2-1, and possibly TRBD2, on 7 matching bases. The clonotype was recovered from a woman in her thirties or forties who had been exposed to COVID-19. Material for sequencing was PBMCs or T cells enriched from blood (not recorded which). The sequenced DNA: TGTGCCATCCAGGAGGGGGGGCTCGATGAGCAGTTCTTC. It specifies CAIQEGGLDEQFF.